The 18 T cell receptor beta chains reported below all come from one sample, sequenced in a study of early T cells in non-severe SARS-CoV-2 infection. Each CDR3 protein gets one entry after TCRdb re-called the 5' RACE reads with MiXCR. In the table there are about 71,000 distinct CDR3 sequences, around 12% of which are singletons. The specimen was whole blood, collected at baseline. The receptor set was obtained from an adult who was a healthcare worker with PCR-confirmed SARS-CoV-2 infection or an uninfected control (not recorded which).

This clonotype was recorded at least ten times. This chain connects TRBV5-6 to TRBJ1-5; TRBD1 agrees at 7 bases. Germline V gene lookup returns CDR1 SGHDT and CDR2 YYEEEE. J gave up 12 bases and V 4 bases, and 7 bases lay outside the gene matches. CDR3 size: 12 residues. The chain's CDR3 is CASSRNRGDQHF. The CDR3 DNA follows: TGTGCCAGCAGCCGAAACAGGGGCGACCAGCATTTT.

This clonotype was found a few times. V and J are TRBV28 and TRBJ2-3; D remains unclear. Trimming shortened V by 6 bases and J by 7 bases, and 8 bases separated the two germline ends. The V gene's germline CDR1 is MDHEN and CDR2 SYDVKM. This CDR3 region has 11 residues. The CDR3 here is CASSFWNTQYF. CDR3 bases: TGTGCCAGCAGCTTTTGGAATACGCAGTATTTT.

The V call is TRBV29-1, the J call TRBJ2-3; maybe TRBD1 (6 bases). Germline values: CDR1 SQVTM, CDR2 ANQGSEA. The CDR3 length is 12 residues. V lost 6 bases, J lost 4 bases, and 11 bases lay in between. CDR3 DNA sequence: TGCAGCGTGGATACAGGGCCAGATACGCAGTATTTT. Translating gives CSVDTGPDTQYF.

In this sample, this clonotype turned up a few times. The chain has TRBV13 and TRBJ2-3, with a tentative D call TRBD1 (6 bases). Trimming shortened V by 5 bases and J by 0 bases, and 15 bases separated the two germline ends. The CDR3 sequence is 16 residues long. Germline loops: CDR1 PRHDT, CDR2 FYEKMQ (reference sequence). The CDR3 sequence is CASSLGTPLSTDTQYF. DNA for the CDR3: TGTGCCAGCAGCCTCGGGACACCACTTAGCACAGATACGCAGTATTTT.

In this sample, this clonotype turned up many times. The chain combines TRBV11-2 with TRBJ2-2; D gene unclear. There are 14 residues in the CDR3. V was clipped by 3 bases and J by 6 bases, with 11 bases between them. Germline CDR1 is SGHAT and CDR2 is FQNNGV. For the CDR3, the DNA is TGTGCCAGCAGCTTTTTGCAACACTCCGGGGAGCTGTTTTTT. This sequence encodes CASSFLQHSGELFF.

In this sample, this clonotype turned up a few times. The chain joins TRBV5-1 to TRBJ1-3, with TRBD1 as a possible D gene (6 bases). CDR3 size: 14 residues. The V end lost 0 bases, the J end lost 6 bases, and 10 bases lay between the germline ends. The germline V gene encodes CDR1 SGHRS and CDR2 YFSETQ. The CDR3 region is CASSLGSGVNTIYF. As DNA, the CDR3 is TGCGCCAGCAGCTTGGGATCAGGGGTAAACACCATATATTTT.

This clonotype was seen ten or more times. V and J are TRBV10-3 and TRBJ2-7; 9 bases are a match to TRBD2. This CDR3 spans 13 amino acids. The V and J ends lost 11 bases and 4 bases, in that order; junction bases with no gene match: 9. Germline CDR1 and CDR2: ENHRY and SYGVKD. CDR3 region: CAAGGGALYEQYF. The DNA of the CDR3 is TGTGCCGCAGGCGGGGGGGCGTTGTACGAGCAGTACTTC.

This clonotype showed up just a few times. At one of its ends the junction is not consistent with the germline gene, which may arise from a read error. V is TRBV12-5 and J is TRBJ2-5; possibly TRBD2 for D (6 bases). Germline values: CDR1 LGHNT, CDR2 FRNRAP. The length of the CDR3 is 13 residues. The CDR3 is CASGPGLQGTQYF. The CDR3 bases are TGTGCTAGTGGCCCAGGACTACAAGGGACCCAGTACTTC.

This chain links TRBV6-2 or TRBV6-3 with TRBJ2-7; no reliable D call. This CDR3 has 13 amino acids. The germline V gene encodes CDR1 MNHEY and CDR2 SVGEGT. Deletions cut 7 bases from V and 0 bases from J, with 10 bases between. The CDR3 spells CASTSRSSYEQYF. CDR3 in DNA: TGTGCCAGCACTTCTAGGAGCTCCTACGAGCAGTACTTC.

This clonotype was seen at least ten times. For the CDR3, the DNA is TGTGCCAGCAGCCCCCGGCCGGATAGCACAGATACGCAGTATTTT. Protein: CASSPRPDSTDTQYF. The chain joins TRBV7-6 to TRBJ2-3; D gene ambiguous. Per germline, CDR1 SGHVS and CDR2 FNYEAQ. V lost 5 bases and J 0 bases, leaving 12 bases between the germline ends. The CDR3 sequence is 15 residues long.

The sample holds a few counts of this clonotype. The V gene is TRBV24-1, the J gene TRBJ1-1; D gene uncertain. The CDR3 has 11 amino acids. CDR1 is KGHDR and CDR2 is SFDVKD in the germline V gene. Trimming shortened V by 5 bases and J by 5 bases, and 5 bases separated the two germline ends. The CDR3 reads CATSGGTEAFF. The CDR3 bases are TGTGCCACCAGTGGAGGGACTGAAGCTTTCTTT.

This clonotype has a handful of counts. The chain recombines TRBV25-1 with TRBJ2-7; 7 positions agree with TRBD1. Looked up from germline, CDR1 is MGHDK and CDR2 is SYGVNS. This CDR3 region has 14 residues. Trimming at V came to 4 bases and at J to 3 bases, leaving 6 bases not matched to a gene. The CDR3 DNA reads TGTGCCAGCAGTGGACGGGACAGCGTCTACGAGCAGTACTTC. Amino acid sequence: CASSGRDSVYEQYF.

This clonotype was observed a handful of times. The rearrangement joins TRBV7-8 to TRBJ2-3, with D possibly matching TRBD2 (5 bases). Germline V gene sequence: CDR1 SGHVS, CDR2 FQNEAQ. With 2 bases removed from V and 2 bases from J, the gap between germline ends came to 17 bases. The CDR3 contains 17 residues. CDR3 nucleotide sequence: TGTGCCAGCAGCTTAAGAGCTAGGGCGGAGGTCACAGATACGCAGTATTTT. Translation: CASSLRARAEVTDTQYF.

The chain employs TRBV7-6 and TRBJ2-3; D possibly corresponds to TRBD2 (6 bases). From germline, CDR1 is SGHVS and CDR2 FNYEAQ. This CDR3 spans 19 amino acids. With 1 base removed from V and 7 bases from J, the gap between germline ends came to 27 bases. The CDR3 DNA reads TGTGCCAGCAGCTTAGAGGGTGGAGGGGTGTCCACCCCTGAGAATACGCAGTATTTT. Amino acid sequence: CASSLEGGGVSTPENTQYF.

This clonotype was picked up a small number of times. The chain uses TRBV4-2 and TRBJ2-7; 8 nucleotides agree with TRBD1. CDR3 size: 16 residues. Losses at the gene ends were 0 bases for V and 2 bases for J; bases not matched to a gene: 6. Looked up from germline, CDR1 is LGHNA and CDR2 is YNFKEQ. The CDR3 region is CASSQEPQGAAYEQYF. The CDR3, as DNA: TGTGCCAGCAGCCAAGAGCCCCAGGGGGCTGCCTACGAGCAGTACTTC.

CDR3 DNA sequence: TGCAGTGCTAGCAGGGCTAGCGGGGAATATACGCAGTATTTT. It encodes CSASRASGEYTQYF. The chain recombines TRBV20-1 with TRBJ2-3; 9 bases fit TRBD2. Germline trimming cut 3 bases from V and 7 bases from J; bases unmatched to any gene: 8. Germline CDR1 is DFQATT and CDR2 is SNEGSKA (reference sequence). The CDR3 length is 14 residues.

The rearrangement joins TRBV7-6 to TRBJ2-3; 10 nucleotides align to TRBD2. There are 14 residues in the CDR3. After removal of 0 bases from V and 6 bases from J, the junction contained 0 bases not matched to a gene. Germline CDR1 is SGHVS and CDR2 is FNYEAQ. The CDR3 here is CASSLASGGDTQYF. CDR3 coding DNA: TGTGCCAGCAGCTTAGCTAGCGGGGGGGATACGCAGTATTTT.

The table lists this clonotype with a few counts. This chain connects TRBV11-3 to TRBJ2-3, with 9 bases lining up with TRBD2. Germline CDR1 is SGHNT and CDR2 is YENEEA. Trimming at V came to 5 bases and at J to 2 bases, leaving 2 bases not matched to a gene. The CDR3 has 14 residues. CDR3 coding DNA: TGTGCCAGCAGCAGCGGGGGGACCACAGATACGCAGTATTTT. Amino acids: CASSSGGTTDTQYF. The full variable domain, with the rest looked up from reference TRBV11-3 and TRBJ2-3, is EAGVVQSPRYKIIEKKQPVAFWCNPISGHNTLYWYLQNLGQGPELLIRYENEEAVDDSQLPKDRFSAERLKGVDSTLKIQPAELGDSAVYLCASSSGGTTDTQYFGPGTRLTVL.